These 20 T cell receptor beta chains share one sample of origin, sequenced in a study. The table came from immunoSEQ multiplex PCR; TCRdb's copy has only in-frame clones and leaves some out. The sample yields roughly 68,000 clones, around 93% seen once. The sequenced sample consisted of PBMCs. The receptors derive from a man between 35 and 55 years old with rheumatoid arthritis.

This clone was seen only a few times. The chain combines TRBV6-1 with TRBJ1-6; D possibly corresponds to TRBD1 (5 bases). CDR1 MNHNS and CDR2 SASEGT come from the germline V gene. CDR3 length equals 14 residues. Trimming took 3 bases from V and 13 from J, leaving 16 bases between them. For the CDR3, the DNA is TGTGCCAGCAGTGACAGGACGAGCGGGGGGCCCCTCCACTTT. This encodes CASSDRTSGGPLHF.

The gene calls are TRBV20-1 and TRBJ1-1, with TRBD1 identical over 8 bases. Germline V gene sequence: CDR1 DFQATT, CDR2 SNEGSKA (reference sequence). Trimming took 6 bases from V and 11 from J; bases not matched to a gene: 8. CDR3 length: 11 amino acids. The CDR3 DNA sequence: TGCAGTGCCCGTCCGGACAGGGAGGCTTTCTTT. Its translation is CSARPDREAFF.

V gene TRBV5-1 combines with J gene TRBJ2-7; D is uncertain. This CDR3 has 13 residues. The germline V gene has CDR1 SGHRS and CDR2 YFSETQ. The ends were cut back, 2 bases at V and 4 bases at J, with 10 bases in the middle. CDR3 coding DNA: TGCGCCAGCAGCTTTAACAGCCAGTACGAGCAGTACTTC. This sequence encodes CASSFNSQYEQYF.

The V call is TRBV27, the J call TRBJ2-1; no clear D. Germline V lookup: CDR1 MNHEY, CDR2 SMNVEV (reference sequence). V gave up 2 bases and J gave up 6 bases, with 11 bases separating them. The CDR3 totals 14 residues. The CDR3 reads CASSLKSRFNEQFF. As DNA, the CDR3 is TGTGCCAGCAGTTTAAAATCCCGATTCAATGAGCAGTTCTTC.

The CDR3 is CASSKTGGDEKLFF. The CDR3 region has the DNA TGTGCCAGCAGCAAGACAGGCGGGGATGAAAAACTGTTTTTT. This chain uses TRBV27 with TRBJ1-4; possible D gene TRBD1, 6 bases. The CDR3 is made up of 14 amino acids. The germline V gene encodes CDR1 MNHEY and CDR2 SMNVEV (reference sequence). Trimming took 6 bases from V and 6 from J, leaving 14 bases between them.

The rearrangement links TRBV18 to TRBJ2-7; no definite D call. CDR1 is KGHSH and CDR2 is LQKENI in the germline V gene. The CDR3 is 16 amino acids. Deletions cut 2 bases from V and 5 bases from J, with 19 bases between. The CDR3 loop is CASSPETLIRQNEQYF. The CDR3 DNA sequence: TGTGCCAGCTCACCAGAGACTCTGATTCGGCAGAACGAGCAGTACTTC.

CDR3 nucleotides: TGTGCCAGCAGACGGACAGGGATGGGCGCCACTGAAGCTTTCTTT. Translated, it gives CASRRTGMGATEAFF. The chain uses TRBV6-1 and TRBJ1-1; TRBD1 matches at 8 bases. J was trimmed by 4 bases and V by 6 bases; bases with no gene match: 10. Germline values: CDR1 MNHNS, CDR2 SASEGT. This CDR3 contains 15 residues.

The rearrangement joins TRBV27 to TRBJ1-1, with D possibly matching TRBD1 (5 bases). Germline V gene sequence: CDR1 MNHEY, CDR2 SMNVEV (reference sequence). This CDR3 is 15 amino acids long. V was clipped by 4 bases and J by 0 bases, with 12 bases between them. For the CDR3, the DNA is TGTGCCAGCAGTTCCATTCCAGGGTTGAACACTGAAGCTTTCTTT. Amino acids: CASSSIPGLNTEAFF.

The CDR3 DNA sequence: TGTGCCAGCAGCCGACAGGGCTCATACACAGATACGCAGTATTTT. This encodes CASSRQGSYTDTQYF. The V gene is TRBV6-5, the J gene TRBJ2-3, with 7 bases lining up with TRBD1. Per germline, CDR1 MNHEY and CDR2 SVGAGI. Trimming removed 6 bases from V and 2 bases from J; junction bases left unmatched: 8. This CDR3 contains 15 residues.

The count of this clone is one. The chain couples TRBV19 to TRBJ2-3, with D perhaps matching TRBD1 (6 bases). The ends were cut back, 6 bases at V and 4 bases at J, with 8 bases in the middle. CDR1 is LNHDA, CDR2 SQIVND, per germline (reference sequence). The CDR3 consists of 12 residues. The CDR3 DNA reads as TGTGCCAGTAGGGACAGTCCAGATACGCAGTATTTT. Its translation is CASRDSPDTQYF.

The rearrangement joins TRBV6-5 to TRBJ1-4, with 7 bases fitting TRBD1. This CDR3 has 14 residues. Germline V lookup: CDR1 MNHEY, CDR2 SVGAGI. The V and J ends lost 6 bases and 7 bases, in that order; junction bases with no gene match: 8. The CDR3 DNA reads TGTGCCAGCAGGGATAGGGGGCTTACTGAAAAACTGTTTTTT. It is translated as CASRDRGLTEKLFF.

The CDR3 coding sequence is TGTGCCAGCAGCGCCACAGGGGTAGCTAATGAAAAACTGTTTTTT. This gives the protein CASSATGVANEKLFF. This sequence joins TRBV7-2 and TRBJ1-4, with TRBD1 matching 7 bases. The J segment lost 3 bases and the V segment lost 5 bases, leaving 6 bases of the junction unmatched. The CDR3 loop spans 15 amino acids. The germline V gene has CDR1 SGHTA and CDR2 FQGNSA.

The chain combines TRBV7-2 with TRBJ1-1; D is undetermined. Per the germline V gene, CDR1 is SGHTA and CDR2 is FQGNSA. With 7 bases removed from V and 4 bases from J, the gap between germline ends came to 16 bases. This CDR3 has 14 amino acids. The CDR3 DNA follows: TGTGCCAGCACACGGTCCCAGGCCGCCACTGAAGCTTTCTTT. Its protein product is CASTRSQAATEAFF.

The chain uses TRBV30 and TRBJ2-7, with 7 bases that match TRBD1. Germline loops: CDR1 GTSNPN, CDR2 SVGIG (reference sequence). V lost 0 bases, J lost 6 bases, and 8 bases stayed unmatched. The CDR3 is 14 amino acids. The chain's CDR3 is CAWSVKGAPIEQYF. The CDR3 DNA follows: TGTGCCTGGAGTGTGAAGGGGGCTCCGATCGAGCAGTACTTC.

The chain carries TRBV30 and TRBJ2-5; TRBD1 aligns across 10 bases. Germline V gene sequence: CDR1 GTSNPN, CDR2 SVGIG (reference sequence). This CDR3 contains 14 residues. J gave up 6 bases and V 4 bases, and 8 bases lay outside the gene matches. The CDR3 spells CAWNPGQGWQTQYF. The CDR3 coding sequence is TGTGCCTGGAACCCGGGACAGGGGTGGCAGACCCAGTACTTC.

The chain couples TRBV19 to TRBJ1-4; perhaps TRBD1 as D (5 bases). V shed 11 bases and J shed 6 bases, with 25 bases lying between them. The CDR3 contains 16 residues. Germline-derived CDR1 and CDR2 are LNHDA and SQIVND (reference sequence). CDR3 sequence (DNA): TGTGCCTCGTCAGGGTCCCGAAGCTTTTATTATGAAAAACTGTTTTTT. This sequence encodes CASSGSRSFYYEKLFF.

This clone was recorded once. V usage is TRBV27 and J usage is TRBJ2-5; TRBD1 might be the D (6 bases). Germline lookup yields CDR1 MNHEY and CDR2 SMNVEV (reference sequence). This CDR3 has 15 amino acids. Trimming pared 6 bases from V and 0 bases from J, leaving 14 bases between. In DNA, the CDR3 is TGTGCCAGCAGGGGATGGACAGCTAACCAAGAGACCCAGTACTTC. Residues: CASRGWTANQETQYF.

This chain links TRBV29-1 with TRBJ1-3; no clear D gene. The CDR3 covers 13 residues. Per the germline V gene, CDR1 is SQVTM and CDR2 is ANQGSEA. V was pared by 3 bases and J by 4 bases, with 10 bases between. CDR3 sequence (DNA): TGCAGCGTTGAGGGCCTGGGGGGAAACACCATATATTTT. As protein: CSVEGLGGNTIYF.

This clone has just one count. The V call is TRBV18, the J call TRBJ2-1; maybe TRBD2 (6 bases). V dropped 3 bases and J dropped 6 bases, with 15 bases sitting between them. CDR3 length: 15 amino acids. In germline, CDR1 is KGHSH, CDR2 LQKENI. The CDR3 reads CASSPFGTLLNEQFF. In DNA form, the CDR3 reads TGTGCCAGCTCACCTTTCGGGACTCTACTCAATGAGCAGTTCTTC.

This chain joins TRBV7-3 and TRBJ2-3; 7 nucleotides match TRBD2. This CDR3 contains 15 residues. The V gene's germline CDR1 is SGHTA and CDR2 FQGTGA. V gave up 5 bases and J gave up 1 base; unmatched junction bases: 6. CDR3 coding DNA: TGTGCCAGCAGCCTACAGGCGGGGGGCACAGATACGCAGTATTTT. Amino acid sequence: CASSLQAGGTDTQYF.